The clone carrying this T cell receptor (beta chain) was picked up many times. Its antigen remains unidentified. The CDR3 loop spans 15 amino acids. With V trimmed by 1 base and J by 4 bases, 3 bases remained unmatched. Germline V lookup: CDR1 SGHRS, CDR2 YFSETQ. This sample was taken from a study of CD8 T cells in ankylosing spondylitis. It was by quantitative 5'-RACE with molecular barcodes that TCR beta libraries were made. TCRdb re-called the 5' RACE reads through MiXCR, storing one row per CDR3 protein. The sample lists roughly 230,000 distinct CDR3 sequences, roughly 10% occurring once. Whole-study findings and limits: Certain motif variants had earlier appeared in reactive arthritis synovial fluid and blood. A TCR beta motif of roughly 8 highly homologous variants seemed to mark ankylosing spondylitis blood.

The chain couples TRBV5-1 to TRBJ2-1; 9 positions agree with TRBD2. The sample taken for sequencing was blood, either unsorted or a sorted T cell fraction (not recorded which). The source of this sequence is a male donor with ankylosing spondylitis or in good health (not recorded which). The CDR3 sequence: CASSLTSGLYNEQFF. As DNA, the CDR3 is TGCGCCAGCAGCTTGACTAGCGGGTTATACAATGAGCAGTTCTTC. The whole variable domain, filled in from reference TRBV5-1 and TRBJ2-1, reads KAGVTQTPRYLIKTRGQQVTLSCSPISGHRSVSWYQQTPGQGLQFLFEYFSETQRNKGNFPGRFSGRQFSNSRSEMNVSTLELGDSALYLCASSLTSGLYNEQFFGPGTRLTVL.